These 5 T cell receptor beta chains were all obtained from the same sample, sequenced in a study of blood T cells in healthy people across ages. Alongside a J-beta primer mix, a sample-barcoded 5' primer served in a second PCR lasting about 7 to 11 cycles. In TCRdb, the 5' RACE reads were re-called with MiXCR into one record per CDR3 protein. The sample lists 1 million or so distinct CDR3 sequences; approximately 26% were seen once. These same data were also listed under a study on T cells of mothers and their children.

Sequences were obtained from blood. These receptors came from a girl aged 2 to 9 in good health.

The rearrangement links TRBV29-1 to TRBJ2-5; 9 nucleotides line up with TRBD1. The J call may be in error: the DNA end matches TRBJ2-7 better. This CDR3 has 13 amino acids. CDR1 and CDR2 (germline): SQVTM, ANQGSEA. This chain's CDR3 is CSVGGTGPYEQYF. The CDR3, as DNA: TGCAGCGTTGGGGGGACAGGGCCATACGAGCAGTACTTC.

The J gene is TRBJ2-1, the V gene TRBV27; D may match TRBD1 or TRBD2 (5 bases each). Trimming shortened V by 4 bases and J by 7 bases, and 14 bases separated the two germline ends. The length of the CDR3 is 14 residues. The germline V gene has CDR1 MNHEY and CDR2 SMNVEV (reference sequence). In DNA, the CDR3 is TGTGCCAGCAGTTATGGGGGAGTGGGTAATGAGCAGTTCTTC. Translated, it gives CASSYGGVGNEQFF.

The V and J genes are TRBV13 and TRBJ2-5; no definite D call. CDR3 length: 16 amino acids. Germline values: CDR1 PRHDT, CDR2 FYEKMQ (reference sequence). Trimming stripped 0 bases from V and 0 bases from J, with 11 bases between. The CDR3: CASSLGRVEYQETQYF. The CDR3 coding sequence is TGTGCCAGCAGCTTAGGAAGGGTTGAGTACCAAGAGACCCAGTACTTC.

This clonotype has more than one count but fewer than ten. The chain links TRBV12-3 or TRBV12-4 to TRBJ2-5; D possibly uses TRBD1 or TRBD2 (6 bases each). The CDR3 is 15 amino acids. V lost 6 bases to trimming and J lost 7 bases, with 21 bases between them. CDR3 loop: CASRRGTPAEGTQYF. For the CDR3, the DNA is TGTGCCAGCAGGCGCGGGACACCGGCGGAGGGGACCCAGTACTTC.

This clonotype came up a few times. The rearrangement links TRBV6-6 to TRBJ1-1; 8 bases agree with TRBD1. The V gene end was trimmed by 8 bases and the J gene end by 1 base; junction bases not matched to a gene: 12. Germline V lookup: CDR1 MNHNY, CDR2 SVGAGI (reference sequence). The CDR3 runs 16 residues. The CDR3 DNA reads TGTGCCAGCGGCAGACAGGGGAATTGGTCGAACACTGAAGCTTTCTTT. Its translation is CASGRQGNWSNTEAFF.